This passage covers 18 T cell receptor beta chains from one sample sequenced in a study of early T cells in non-severe SARS-CoV-2 infection. TCRdb recomputed calls from the 5' RACE reads with MiXCR, one row per CDR3 protein. Of roughly 26,000 distinct CDR3 sequences listed, approximately 5.1% are singletons. Material for sequencing was whole blood. The source is an adult who was a healthcare worker with PCR-confirmed SARS-CoV-2 infection or an uninfected control (not recorded which).

This clonotype was recorded at least ten times. The chain employs TRBV6-6 and TRBJ1-1; D is perhaps TRBD1 (6 bases). Trimming removed 2 bases at V and 1 base at J, with 17 bases between. CDR1 MNHNY and CDR2 SVGAGI come from the germline V gene (reference sequence). The length of the CDR3 is 17 residues. The CDR3 region has the DNA TGTGCCAGCAGTTACGGGACACAAGGAGGGGCGAACACTGAAGCTTTCTTT. It is translated as CASSYGTQGGANTEAFF.

This clonotype is medium-sized in the sample. The chain joins TRBV29-1 to TRBJ1-2; no firm D call. The V end was cut by 1 base, the J end by 4 bases, with 13 bases between. Germline CDR1 and CDR2: SQVTM and ANQGSEA. The CDR3 covers 14 residues. The CDR3 coding sequence is TGCAGCGTTGAAGGGGGAGCGAGCGCCTATGGCTACACCTTC. Encoded protein: CSVEGGASAYGYTF.

The chain combines TRBV12-3 or TRBV12-4 with TRBJ1-2; tentative D call: TRBD1 (5 bases). V shed 3 bases and J shed 2 bases, with 10 bases lying between them. This CDR3 contains 14 residues. CDR3 bases: TGTGCCAGCAGTTTGATCCCAGGGAACTATGGCTACACCTTC. As protein: CASSLIPGNYGYTF.

This clonotype has at least ten counts. CDR3 DNA sequence: TGCGCCAGCAGTGCCGGGGGCCTGGAGACCCAGTACTTC. This sequence encodes CASSAGGLETQYF. The chain has TRBV10-2 and TRBJ2-5; D may be TRBD1 or TRBD2 (6 bases each). V was cut by 4 bases and J by 5 bases, with 11 bases left in between. The CDR3 totals 13 residues. CDR1 and CDR2 (germline): WSHSY, SAAADI.

This clonotype was picked up a small number of times. V is TRBV25-1 and J is TRBJ2-1; D gene ambiguous. Per the germline V gene, CDR1 is MGHDK and CDR2 is SYGVNS. Trimming left V 6 bases short and J 4 bases short, with 10 bases between. This CDR3 has 13 residues. The CDR3 DNA reads TGTGCCAGCAGCAAAGTAGGGTACAATGAGCAGTTCTTC. Its translation: CASSKVGYNEQFF.

The V and J genes are TRBV20-1 and TRBJ1-4; D perhaps matches TRBD1 (6 bases). CDR1 DFQATT and CDR2 SNEGSKA come from the germline V gene (reference sequence). Between the trimmed V and J ends, which lost 0 bases and 3 bases, there was a span of 11 bases. CDR3 size: 15 residues. The CDR3 sequence is CSARDPGAANEKLFF. The CDR3 DNA sequence: TGCAGTGCTAGAGATCCGGGGGCGGCTAATGAAAAACTGTTTTTT.

This clonotype was seen ten or more times. The chain has TRBV9 and TRBJ2-1; TRBD2 might be the D (6 bases). The germline CDR1 and CDR2 sequences are SGDLS and YYNGEE. This CDR3 has 14 residues. The V end was cut by 4 bases, the J end by 0 bases, with 8 bases between. CDR3 region: CASSLGGSYNEQFF. CDR3 DNA sequence: TGTGCCAGCAGCCTCGGGGGCTCCTACAATGAGCAGTTCTTC.

This clonotype occurred many times. The rearrangement links TRBV3-1 to TRBJ2-5, with 7 bases fitting TRBD2. Germline V gives CDR1 LGHDT, CDR2 YNNKEL (reference sequence). This CDR3 region has 16 residues. The V segment lost 3 bases and the J segment 5 bases; nucleotides outside the gene matches: 12. The CDR3 nucleotides are TGTGCCAGCAGCCAGGAAATAAAGCGGGGCGGGGAGACCCAGTACTTC. Protein product: CASSQEIKRGGETQYF.

This clonotype was counted many times. The chain recombines TRBV12-3 or TRBV12-4 with TRBJ1-5, with 9 bases lining up with TRBD1. Trimming removed 5 bases from V and 2 bases from J; junction bases left unmatched: 16. The CDR3 has 19 amino acids. The CDR3 DNA is TGTGCCAGCAGTCCTGGACAGGGGATCTTTATCGAGGGCAATCAGCCCCAGCATTTT. Protein sequence: CASSPGQGIFIEGNQPQHF.

This clonotype ranks as medium-sized. The genes are TRBV5-1 and TRBJ2-4; D is perhaps TRBD2 (6 bases). This CDR3 has 14 amino acids. The germline V and J ends were trimmed by 0 bases and 3 bases, with 7 bases remaining between them. Germline V gene sequence: CDR1 SGHRS, CDR2 YFSETQ. Here the CDR3 DNA reads TGCGCCAGCAGCTTGGCGGGGGTCAAAAACATTCAGTACTTC. It is translated as CASSLAGVKNIQYF.

This clonotype was seen many times. V gene TRBV29-1 combines with J gene TRBJ1-2, with a tentative D call TRBD1 (5 bases). The CDR3 has 15 amino acids. Germline CDR1 is SQVTM and CDR2 is ANQGSEA. Trimming cost V 1 base and J 7 bases, with 19 bases left between them. This chain's CDR3 is CSVEGGSGGFSGYTF. The CDR3 DNA is TGCAGCGTTGAAGGGGGGTCAGGTGGGTTCTCTGGCTACACCTTC.

Ten or more counts support this clonotype. V is TRBV10-3 and J is TRBJ1-2; 10 bases line up with TRBD1. The CDR3 spans 15 residues. Germline CDR1 reads ENHRY; CDR2 reads SYGVKD. V gave up 6 bases and J gave up 1 base; unmatched junction bases: 5. In DNA, the CDR3 is TGTGCCATCAGGGACGGACAGGGGGTTAACTATGGCTACACCTTC. Translating gives CAIRDGQGVNYGYTF.

V usage is TRBV3-1 and J usage is TRBJ2-7; TRBD2 aligns across 11 bases. The V segment lost 4 bases and the J segment 6 bases; nucleotides outside the gene matches: 2. CDR3 length equals 13 residues. Per germline, CDR1 LGHDT and CDR2 YNNKEL (reference sequence). CDR3 DNA sequence: TGTGCCAGCAGCCGACTAGCGGGGAGCGAGCAGTACTTC. This sequence encodes CASSRLAGSEQYF.

The CDR3 here is CATRLNRSGNTIYF. Here the CDR3 DNA reads TGTGCCACCCGCCTTAACCGGTCTGGAAACACCATATATTTT. The chain combines TRBV12-3 or TRBV12-4 with TRBJ1-3; D is unclear. The ends were cut back, 10 bases at V and 1 base at J, with 14 bases in the middle. The CDR3 runs to 14 residues.

This clonotype was recorded many times. The chain has TRBV11-2 and TRBJ2-5; 13 positions agree with TRBD2. V lost 6 bases to trimming and J lost 3 bases; unmatched junction nucleotides: 7. This CDR3 is built from 16 residues. Germline V gene sequence: CDR1 SGHAT, CDR2 FQNNGV. CDR3 nucleotides: TGTGCCAGCAGGCCCTCCGGGACTAGCGGGGAAGAGACCCAGTACTTC. It yields the protein CASRPSGTSGEETQYF.

This clonotype is medium-sized (0.01 to 0.1%) in the sample. This sequence joins TRBV5-8 and TRBJ2-3, with D uncertain. The CDR3 consists of 15 residues. Germline CDR1 SGHTS, CDR2 YDEGEE. Trimming removed 0 bases from V and 0 bases from J, with 8 bases in between. CDR3 nucleotides: TGTGCCAGCAGCTTGGTTGGTGCTAGCACAGATACGCAGTATTTT. Amino acid sequence: CASSLVGASTDTQYF.

This clonotype was seen at least ten times. The V call is TRBV6-2 or TRBV6-3, the J call TRBJ2-7, with 12 nucleotides matching TRBD2. V shed 6 bases, J shed 3 bases, and the junction held 6 bases outside the gene matches. The CDR3 has 15 residues. Per the germline V gene, CDR1 is MNHEY and CDR2 is SVGEGT. CDR3 DNA: TGTGCCAGCAGCAAACTAGCGGGGGGAGTCTACGAGCAGTACTTC. Translated, it gives CASSKLAGGVYEQYF.

CDR3 DNA: TGTGCCAGCTCACCAGACGGCACCGGGGAGCTGTTTTTT. Translation gives CASSPDGTGELFF. The V and J genes are TRBV18 and TRBJ2-2; D remains unclear. V lost 2 bases and J 4 bases, leaving 5 bases between the germline ends. The V gene's germline CDR1 is KGHSH and CDR2 LQKENI. This CDR3 spans 13 amino acids. Full variable domain (remainder filled in from reference TRBV18 and TRBJ2-2): NAGVMQNPRHLVRRRGQEARLRCSPMKGHSHVYWYRQLPEEGLKFMVYLQKENIIDESGMPKERFSAEFPKEGPSILRIQQVVRGDSAAYFCASSPDGTGELFFGEGSRLTVL.